A single sample gave rise to the 20 T cell receptor beta chains below, sequenced in a study of blood T cells in healthy people across ages. The second PCR ran roughly 6 to 12 cycles with a sample-barcoded 5' primer and J-beta primers. From the 5' RACE reads, TCRdb called clonotypes with MiXCR, one entry per CDR3 protein. The sample lists approximately 940,000 distinct CDR3 sequences; 40% to 60% were seen once. The sequenced sample consisted of blood. Receptors originate from a man aged 25-40 years in good health.

The gene calls are TRBV14 and TRBJ2-1; the match to TRBD2 covers 10 bases. Germline loops: CDR1 SGHDN, CDR2 FVKESK. CDR3 length: 16 residues. V was pared by 4 bases and J by 7 bases, with 10 bases of the junction left unmatched. CDR3 nucleotide sequence: TGTGCCAGCAGCCTAACCCGGACTAGCGGACTTAATGAGCAGTTCTTC. It specifies CASSLTRTSGLNEQFF.

The chain employs TRBV27 and TRBJ2-7, with D possibly TRBD1 on 6 matching bases. The germline gives CDR1 MNHEY, CDR2 SMNVEV (reference sequence). V was trimmed by 4 bases and J by 5 bases, leaving 15 bases between them. The length of the CDR3 is 14 residues. For the CDR3, the DNA is TGTGCCAGCAGTTCCTGGACAGTACTCGACGAGCAGTACTTC. This codes for CASSSWTVLDEQYF.

The gene calls are TRBV7-2 and TRBJ2-7, with 7 bases lining up with TRBD2. The CDR3 length is 16 residues. Germline V CDR1 and CDR2: SGHTA, FQGNSA. V was pared by 1 base and J by 3 bases, with 9 bases of the junction left unmatched. This CDR3 is CASSLEGAGTLYEQYF. The CDR3, as DNA: TGTGCCAGCAGCTTAGAGGGAGCGGGGACCCTCTACGAGCAGTACTTC.

The chain couples TRBV29-1 to TRBJ2-3; TRBD1 matches 9 bases. Germline V gives CDR1 SQVTM, CDR2 ANQGSEA. The length of the CDR3 is 15 residues. Trimming cost V 1 base and J 7 bases; bases outside gene matches: 9. The chain's CDR3 is CSVEVGQGIRYTQYF. CDR3 sequence (DNA): TGCAGCGTTGAAGTCGGACAGGGGATTAGGTATACGCAGTATTTT.

This rearrangement joins TRBV3-1 to TRBJ2-3; D is unclear. The CDR3 is 13 amino acids. V was trimmed by 0 bases and J by 6 bases, leaving 7 bases between them. The germline gives CDR1 LGHDT, CDR2 YNNKEL (reference sequence). The CDR3 sequence: CASSQDGPDTQYF. CDR3 DNA sequence: TGTGCCAGCAGCCAAGATGGGCCGGATACGCAGTATTTT.

The chain combines TRBV27 with TRBJ2-3, with D maybe TRBD1 (6 bases). The germline V gene encodes CDR1 MNHEY and CDR2 SMNVEV (reference sequence). The CDR3 contains 12 residues. V lost 8 bases to trimming and J lost 6 bases, with 12 bases between them. In DNA, the CDR3 is TGTGCCAGCGGTTGGACAGCCGATACGCAGTATTTT. It codes for CASGWTADTQYF.

This chain uses TRBV7-9 with TRBJ2-5; weak D call: TRBD2 (6 bases). The DNA end lines up better with TRBJ2-7; the J call may be wrong. This CDR3 is built from 15 residues. Germline CDR1 is SEHNR and CDR2 is FQNEAQ (reference sequence). CDR3: CASSLDSRGFYEQYF. CDR3 DNA sequence: TGTGCCAGCAGCTTAGATTCACGGGGGTTCTACGAGCAGTACTTC.

Only a few counts were recorded for this clonotype. CDR3 amino acids: CASTPQGTTEAFF. The CDR3 region has the DNA TGTGCCAGCACCCCGCAGGGGACCACTGAAGCTTTCTTT. V usage is TRBV12-3 or TRBV12-4 and J usage is TRBJ1-1; weak D call: TRBD1 (6 bases). The CDR3 totals 13 residues. V gave up 7 bases and J gave up 4 bases, with 13 bases separating them.

The V gene is TRBV7-2, the J gene TRBJ2-3; no reliable D call. This CDR3 is built from 14 residues. The ends were cut back, 1 base at V and 7 bases at J, with 12 bases in the middle. Germline lookup yields CDR1 SGHTA and CDR2 FQGNSA. CDR3 protein: CASSLVAVDHTQYF. CDR3 nucleotide sequence: TGTGCCAGCAGCTTAGTTGCGGTGGACCATACGCAGTATTTT.

This clonotype has only one observation. The chain has TRBV28 and TRBJ1-3; perhaps TRBD1 as D (6 bases). The germline V gene encodes CDR1 MDHEN and CDR2 SYDVKM. The length of the CDR3 is 14 residues. V shed 4 bases and J shed 3 bases, with 10 bases lying between them. The CDR3 is CASSSPGDGNTIYF. Written as DNA, the CDR3 is TGTGCCAGCAGTTCCCCAGGGGATGGAAACACCATATATTTT. Combining the CDR3 with reference TRBV28 and TRBJ1-3 gives the whole variable domain DVKVTQSSRYLVKRTGEKVFLECVQDMDHENMFWYRQDPGLGLRLIYFSYDVKMKEKGDIPEGYSVSREKKERFSLILESASTNQTSMYLCASSSPGDGNTIYFGEGSWLTVV.

This clonotype turned up a few times. CDR3 region: CASSSRTSGASTDTQYF. The CDR3 DNA reads as TGTGCCAGCAGCTCACGGACTAGCGGGGCCAGCACAGATACGCAGTATTTT. This chain connects TRBV7-3 to TRBJ2-3, with 12 bases fitting TRBD2. Germline V gives CDR1 SGHTA, CDR2 FQGTGA. There are 17 residues in the CDR3. V dropped 4 bases and J dropped 0; count of bases not matched to a gene: 5.

J is TRBJ1-5 and V is TRBV3-1; D unresolved. The length of the CDR3 is 14 residues. Germline V gene lookup returns CDR1 LGHDT and CDR2 YNNKEL (reference sequence). V lost 8 bases, J lost 0 bases, and 11 bases lay in between. The CDR3 is CASAPGYSNQPQHF. CDR3 in DNA: TGTGCCAGCGCCCCAGGTTATAGCAATCAGCCCCAGCATTTT.

The chain links TRBV7-8 to TRBJ2-1; 8 bases are a match to TRBD2. The ends lost 5 bases at V and 0 bases at J; junction bases unmatched: 15. Per the germline V gene, CDR1 is SGHVS and CDR2 is FQNEAQ. CDR3 length: 19 amino acids. CDR3 nucleotide sequence: TGTGCCAGCAGCCGTGGGATTAGCGGGGCCCTAAGCTCCTACAATGAGCAGTTCTTC. The encoded protein is CASSRGISGALSSYNEQFF.

This chain links TRBV3-1 with TRBJ1-2; D uncertain. The CDR3 has 16 amino acids. The V end lost 4 bases, the J end lost 3 bases, and 18 bases lay between the germline ends. CDR1 is LGHDT, CDR2 YNNKEL, per germline (reference sequence). This CDR3 is CASSLVGTQADYGYTF. For the CDR3, the DNA is TGTGCCAGCAGCCTAGTAGGCACTCAGGCCGACTATGGCTACACCTTC.

A note on this clonotype: This may arise from a read error, as a much more abundant clone is one base away. The V gene is TRBV4-1, the J gene TRBJ2-1; tentatively, D is TRBD2 (5 bases). Gene TRBJ2-7 matches the end of the DNA better, so the J call may be wrong. The CDR3 spans 14 residues. The V gene's germline CDR1 is MGHRA and CDR2 YSYEKL. The CDR3 protein is CASSHPSSYNEQYF. CDR3 DNA: TGCGCCAGCAGCCATCCTAGCTCCTACAATGAGCAGTACTTC.

This clonotype occurred a few times. The V call is TRBV18, the J call TRBJ2-3, with D possibly matching TRBD2 (6 bases). The CDR3 is 13 residues long. V lost 0 bases, J lost 5 bases, and 6 bases lay in between. Germline V gene sequence: CDR1 KGHSH, CDR2 LQKENI. CDR3 DNA sequence: TGTGCCAGCTCACCACCGACTAGAGATACGCAGTATTTT. Encoded protein: CASSPPTRDTQYF.

V is TRBV3-1 and J is TRBJ1-6; D is possibly TRBD1 (6 bases). The CDR3 covers 14 residues. V was trimmed by 2 bases and J by 8 bases, leaving 10 bases between them. CDR1 and CDR2 (germline): LGHDT, YNNKEL (reference sequence). The CDR3, as DNA: TGTGCCAGCAGCCAACTGGGGGCGGATTCACCCCTCCACTTT. It is translated as CASSQLGADSPLHF.

This clonotype was counted between two and nine times. The rearrangement uses TRBV4-3 and TRBJ2-3; D uncertain. The CDR3 extends over 15 amino acids. The germline V gene encodes CDR1 LGHNA and CDR2 YSLEER. V lost 0 bases, J lost 2 bases, and 9 bases lay in between. The CDR3 loop is CASSQERGYTDTQYF. CDR3 DNA sequence: TGCGCCAGCAGCCAAGAACGAGGTTACACAGATACGCAGTATTTT.

This chain uses TRBV29-1 with TRBJ2-5, with a weak D call TRBD1 (5 bases). CDR3 length: 14 amino acids. The V gene's germline CDR1 is SQVTM and CDR2 ANQGSEA. V was shortened by 4 bases and J by 4 bases, with 16 bases between the two germline ends. CDR3 bases: TGCAGCGTTGGGTCTTTAGGGGCTAGAGAGACCCAGTACTTC. Translation gives CSVGSLGARETQYF.

The V and J genes are TRBV12-3 or TRBV12-4 and TRBJ2-3; D is possibly TRBD1 or TRBD2 (5 bases each). The germline V and J ends were trimmed by 5 bases and 10 bases, with 16 bases remaining between them. The CDR3 extends over 13 amino acids. CDR3 in amino acids: CASSPQSLGAQYF. CDR3 sequence (DNA): TGTGCCAGCAGTCCACAGTCACTAGGGGCGCAGTATTTT.